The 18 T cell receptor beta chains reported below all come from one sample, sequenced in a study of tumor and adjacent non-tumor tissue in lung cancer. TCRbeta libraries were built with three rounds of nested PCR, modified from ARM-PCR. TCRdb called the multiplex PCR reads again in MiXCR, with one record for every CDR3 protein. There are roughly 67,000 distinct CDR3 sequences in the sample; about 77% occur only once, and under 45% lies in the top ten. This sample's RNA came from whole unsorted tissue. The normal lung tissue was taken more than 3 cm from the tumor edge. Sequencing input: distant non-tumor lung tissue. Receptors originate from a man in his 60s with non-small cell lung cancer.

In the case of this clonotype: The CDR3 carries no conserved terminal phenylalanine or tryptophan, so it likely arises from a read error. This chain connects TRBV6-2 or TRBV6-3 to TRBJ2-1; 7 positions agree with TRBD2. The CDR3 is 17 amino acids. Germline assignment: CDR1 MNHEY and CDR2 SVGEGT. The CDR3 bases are TGTGCCAGTAGTTACAAAATACGCGGGAGTTTCCCCCCTGAGCAGTTCTCC. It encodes CASSYKIRGSFPPEQFS.

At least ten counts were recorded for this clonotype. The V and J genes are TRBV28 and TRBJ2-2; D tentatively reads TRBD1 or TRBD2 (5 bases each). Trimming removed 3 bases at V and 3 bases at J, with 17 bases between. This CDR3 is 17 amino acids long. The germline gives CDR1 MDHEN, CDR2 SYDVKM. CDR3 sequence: CASSFPRRDLDTGELFF. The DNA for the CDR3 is TGTGCCAGCAGTTTTCCCCGCCGGGACCTAGACACCGGGGAGCTGTTTTTT.

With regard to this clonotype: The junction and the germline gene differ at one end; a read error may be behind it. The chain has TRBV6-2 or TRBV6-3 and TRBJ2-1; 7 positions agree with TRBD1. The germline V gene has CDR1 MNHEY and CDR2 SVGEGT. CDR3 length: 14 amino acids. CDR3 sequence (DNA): TGCGCCAGCGGTAGACAGGGCTCCTACAGTGAGCAGTCCTTC. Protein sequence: CASGRQGSYSEQSF.

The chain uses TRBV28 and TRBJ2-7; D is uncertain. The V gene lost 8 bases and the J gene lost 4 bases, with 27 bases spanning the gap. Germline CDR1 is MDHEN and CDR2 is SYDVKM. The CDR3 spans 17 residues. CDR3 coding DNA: TGTGCCAGCGGCTTAGTTAGTATAGCCCCTAACTCTTACGAGCAGTACTTC. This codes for CASGLVSIAPNSYEQYF.

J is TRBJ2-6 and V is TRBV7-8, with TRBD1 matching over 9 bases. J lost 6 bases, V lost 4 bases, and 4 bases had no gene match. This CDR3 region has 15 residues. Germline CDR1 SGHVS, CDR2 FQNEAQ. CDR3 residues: CASSSGQGPANVLTF. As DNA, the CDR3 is TGTGCCAGCAGCTCGGGACAGGGACCGGCCAACGTCCTGACTTTC.

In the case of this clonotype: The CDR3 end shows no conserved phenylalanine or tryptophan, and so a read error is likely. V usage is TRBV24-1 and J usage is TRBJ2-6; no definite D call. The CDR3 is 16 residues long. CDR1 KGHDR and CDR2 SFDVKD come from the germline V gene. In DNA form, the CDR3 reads TGTGCCACCGGGTCGAACAAGGAGTCTGGGACCAACGTCCTGACTATC. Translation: CATGSNKESGTNVLTI.

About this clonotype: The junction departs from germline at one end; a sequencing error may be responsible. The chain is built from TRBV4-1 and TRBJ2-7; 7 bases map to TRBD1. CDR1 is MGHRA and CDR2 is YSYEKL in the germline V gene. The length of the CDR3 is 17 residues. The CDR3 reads CASSQLLGGASLYEQYF. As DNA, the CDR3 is TGCGCCAGTAGCCAATTGCTAGGGGGCGCTTCTCTGTACGAGCAGTACTTC.

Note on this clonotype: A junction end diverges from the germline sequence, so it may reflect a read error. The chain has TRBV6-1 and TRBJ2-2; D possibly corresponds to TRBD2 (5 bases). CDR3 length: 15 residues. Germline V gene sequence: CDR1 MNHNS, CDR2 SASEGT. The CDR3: CASSESASNTGELFF. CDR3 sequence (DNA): TGTGCCAGCAGTGAATCAGCATCGAACACCGGGGAGCTATTTTTT.

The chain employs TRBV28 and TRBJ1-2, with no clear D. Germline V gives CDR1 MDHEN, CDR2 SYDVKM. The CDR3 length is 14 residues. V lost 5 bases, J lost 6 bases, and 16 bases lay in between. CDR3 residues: CASSLLGTNNGYTF. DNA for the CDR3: TGTGCCAGCAGTCTACTAGGAACCAATAATGGCTACACCTTC.

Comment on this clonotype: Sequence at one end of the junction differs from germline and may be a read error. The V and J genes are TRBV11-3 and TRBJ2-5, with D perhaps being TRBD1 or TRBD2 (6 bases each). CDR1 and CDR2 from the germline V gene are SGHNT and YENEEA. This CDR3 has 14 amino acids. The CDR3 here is CASRPRGAGEIQYF. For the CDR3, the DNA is TGTGCCAGCAGACCTAGGGGGGCCGGGGAGATCCAGTACTTC.

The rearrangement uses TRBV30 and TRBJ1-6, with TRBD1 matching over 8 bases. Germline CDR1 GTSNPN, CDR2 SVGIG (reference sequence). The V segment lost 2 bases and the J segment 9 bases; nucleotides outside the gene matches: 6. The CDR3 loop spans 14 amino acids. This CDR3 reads CAWSSRTGSSPLHF. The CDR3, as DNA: TGTGCCTGGAGTTCCAGGACAGGGAGTTCACCCCTCCACTTT.

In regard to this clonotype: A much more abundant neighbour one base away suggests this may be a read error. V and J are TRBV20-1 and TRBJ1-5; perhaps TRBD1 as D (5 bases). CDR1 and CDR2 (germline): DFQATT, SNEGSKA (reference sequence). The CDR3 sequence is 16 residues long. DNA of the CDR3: TGCCGTGCTCGGCCGGAAGGGGTAGGATCAGGGCAGCCCCAGCATTTT. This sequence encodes CRARPEGVGSGQPQHF.

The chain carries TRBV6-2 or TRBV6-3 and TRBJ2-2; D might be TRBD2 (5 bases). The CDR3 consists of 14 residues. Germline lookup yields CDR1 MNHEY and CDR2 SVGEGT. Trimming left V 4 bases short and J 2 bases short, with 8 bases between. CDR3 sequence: CASSSSGNTGELFF. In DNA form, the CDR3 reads TGTGCCAGCAGTTCAAGCGGAAACACCGGGGAGCTGTTTTTT.

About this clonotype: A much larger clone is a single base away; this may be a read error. This CDR3 is CANCLTGLGEQYF. The CDR3 DNA reads as TGTGCCAACTGTTTAACAGGGTTGGGCGAGCAGTACTTC. The V call is TRBV6-5, the J call TRBJ2-7; tentatively, D is TRBD1 (6 bases). V was shortened by 10 bases and J by 6 bases, with 19 bases between the two germline ends. CDR3 size: 13 residues. The germline V gene encodes CDR1 MNHEY and CDR2 SVGAGI.

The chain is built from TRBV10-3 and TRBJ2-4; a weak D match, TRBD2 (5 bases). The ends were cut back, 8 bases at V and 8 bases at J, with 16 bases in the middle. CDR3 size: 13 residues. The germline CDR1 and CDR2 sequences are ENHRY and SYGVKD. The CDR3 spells CAICANRGDIQYF. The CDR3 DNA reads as TGTGCCATCTGTGCAAACCGGGGAGACATTCAGTACTTC.

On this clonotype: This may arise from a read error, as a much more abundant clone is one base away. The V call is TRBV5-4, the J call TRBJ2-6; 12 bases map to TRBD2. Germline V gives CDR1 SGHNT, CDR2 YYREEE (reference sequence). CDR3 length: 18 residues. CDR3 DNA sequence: TGTGCCAGCAGCCAACTAGCGGGAGGATCAGGGGGGGCCAACGTCCTGGCTTTC. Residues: CASSQLAGGSGGANVLAF.

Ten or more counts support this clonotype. CDR3 bases: TGTGCCAGCAGCACATCCGACGGGCAAGAGACCCAGTACTTC. Protein product: CASSTSDGQETQYF. The chain employs TRBV11-2 and TRBJ2-5; D uncertain. The CDR3 totals 14 residues. Trimming took 5 bases from V and 2 from J, leaving 12 bases between them. In germline, CDR1 is SGHAT, CDR2 FQNNGV. The full variable domain, its missing parts supplied by reference TRBV11-2 and TRBJ2-5, is EAGVAQSPRYKIIEKRQSVAFWCNPISGHATLYWYQQILGQGPKLLIQFQNNGVVDDSQLPKDRFSAERLKGVDSTLKIQPAKLEDSAVYLCASSTSDGQETQYFGPGTRLLVL.

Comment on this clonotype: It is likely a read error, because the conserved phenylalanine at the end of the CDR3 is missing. In nucleotides, the CDR3 is TGTGCCAGCAGAGGACAGGGGGCCTACAATGAGCAGTTCGTC. Residues: CASRGQGAYNEQFV. The chain links TRBV6-6 to TRBJ2-1; 10 nucleotides match TRBD1. The germline V gene has CDR1 MNHNY and CDR2 SVGAGI (reference sequence). Trimming cost V 6 bases and J 2 bases; bases outside gene matches: 1. This CDR3 is 14 amino acids long.